This T cell receptor beta chain was observed in a study of response to subunit inactivated influenza vaccine (dated by TCRdb to about 2018). A note on the overall study: Deep quantitative T cell receptor repertoire profiling was used in the study to track responses to a trivalent subunit inactivated influenza vaccine. The investigation overall reported the following: The authors suggested that each seasonal influenza vaccination may recruit only a limited number of new T cells.

Cut back by 0 bases and 1 base, the V and J ends lie 11 bases apart. CDR1 and CDR2 are drawn from the germline V gene (reference sequence): SGHKS, YYEKEE. The CDR3 numbers 16 residues from cysteine through phenylalanine. The read is trimmed to its CDR3 DNA, 48 bases read in frame from base 1. The method was RT-PCR. The sequencing machine was an Illumina HiSeq 2500. The public sequencing data were trimmed at Q25 with fastp and processed into clonotypes with MiXCR by TCRdb, which kept only in-frame beta chains. Each CDR3 protein appears once, grouped with its most common genes and DNA. This sample comprises hundreds of thousands of distinct CDR3 sequences, about an eighth of them detected only once. The ten largest account for around 13% of the sample. Points on this clonotype: No antigen is known for it. No base qualities exist here, and no much larger clone lies one base off it.

The meaning of the sample's time point label: 45 to 50 days after influenza vaccine administration. The rearrangement joined TRBV5-5 to TRBJ2-4, with the D gene uncertain. This receptor was obtained from a man aged 50 to 60 who received an inactivated influenza vaccine. Donor details come from another sample of the same person, matched by shared clones. Material: PBMCs from blood, obtained about 6 weeks after vaccination. CDR3 reads: CASSLDDLYAKNIQYF. The nucleotide sequence reads as follows: TGTGCCAGCAGCTTGGACGACTTGTACGCCAAAAACATTCAGTACTTC.